The 17 T cell receptor beta chains below all came from one sample that was sequenced in a study of T-cell memory formation after mild COVID-19. TCRdb recomputed calls from the 5' RACE reads with MiXCR, one row per CDR3 protein. The table lists about 250,000 distinct CDR3 sequences, less than 20% of them singletons, with 2% to 2.5% in the top ten. Input material: PBMCs or a T cell subset sorted from them (not recorded which). Every receptor here comes from an adult woman who had mild COVID-19 (a few samples of this study predate the infection). Cell type and time point are not known.

V gene TRBV7-9 combines with J gene TRBJ2-5, with TRBD1 matching over 7 bases. This CDR3 spans 13 amino acids. Trimming cost V 3 bases and J 4 bases; bases outside gene matches: 2. Germline lookup yields CDR1 SEHNR and CDR2 FQNEAQ (reference sequence). CDR3 amino acids: CASSFRDRETQYF. The DNA for the CDR3 is TGTGCCAGCAGCTTCCGGGACAGAGAGACCCAGTACTTC.

This clonotype occurred a few times. The rearrangement links TRBV20-1 to TRBJ2-3, with 12 bases fitting TRBD2. This CDR3 spans 15 amino acids. V shed 3 bases and J 6 bases; nucleotides not matched to a gene: 7. Germline-derived CDR1 and CDR2 are DFQATT and SNEGSKA (reference sequence). This CDR3 is CSARRTSGTSDTQYF. The CDR3 DNA is TGCAGTGCTAGGAGGACTAGCGGGACTTCGGATACGCAGTATTTT.

CDR3 nucleotide sequence: TGTGCCAGCAGTTACTCGTCTAGCGGTTGGAACACGCAGTATTTT. Protein: CASSYSSSGWNTQYF. J is TRBJ2-3 and V is TRBV6-6; 7 nucleotides align to TRBD2. V lost 0 bases and J lost 9; bases outside the gene matches: 9. The CDR3 sequence is 15 residues long. CDR1 MNHNY and CDR2 SVGAGI come from the germline V gene (reference sequence).

This clonotype was detected a few times. The chain combines TRBV12-3 or TRBV12-4 with TRBJ2-1; 11 bases align to TRBD1. The V gene end was trimmed by 9 bases and the J gene end by 8 bases; junction bases not matched to a gene: 9. The CDR3 loop spans 14 amino acids. The CDR3 spells CASCARDRGDEQFF. The CDR3 DNA reads TGTGCCAGTTGTGCCCGGGACAGGGGGGATGAGCAGTTCTTC.

V gene TRBV11-3 combines with J gene TRBJ2-1; 8 nucleotides align to TRBD1. CDR3 length equals 17 residues. Germline loops: CDR1 SGHNT, CDR2 YENEEA. V lost 1 base and J lost 1; bases outside the gene matches: 6. The CDR3 DNA follows: TGTGCCAGCAGCTTAGGGACAGGGTGGAAGTCCTACAATGAGCAGTTCTTC. It translates to CASSLGTGWKSYNEQFF.

In this sample, this clonotype turned up a few times. The rearrangement joins TRBV4-1 to TRBJ2-3; 8 positions agree with TRBD2. The CDR3 has 18 residues. V lost 1 base and J lost 1; bases outside the gene matches: 10. Per the germline V gene, CDR1 is MGHRA and CDR2 is YSYEKL. The CDR3 region is CASSQGPDSGVRTDTQYF. The CDR3 DNA reads as TGCGCCAGCAGCCAAGGGCCGGATAGCGGGGTCCGCACAGATACGCAGTATTTT.

J is TRBJ2-1 and V is TRBV29-1; TRBD2 agrees at 10 bases. The V segment lost 6 bases and the J segment 9 bases; nucleotides outside the gene matches: 11. CDR3 length equals 14 residues. The germline V gene encodes CDR1 SQVTM and CDR2 ANQGSEA. CDR3 sequence reads: CSVWTLAGVGEQFF. The CDR3, as DNA: TGCAGCGTCTGGACCCTAGCGGGGGTAGGTGAGCAGTTCTTC.

The chain employs TRBV10-3 and TRBJ2-7; 8 bases fit TRBD1. The germline gives CDR1 ENHRY, CDR2 SYGVKD. Germline trimming cut 4 bases from V and 4 bases from J; bases unmatched to any gene: 18. The CDR3 has 18 amino acids. This chain's CDR3 is CAISGSIGGQGTPYEQYF. In DNA form, the CDR3 reads TGTGCCATCAGTGGGTCTATAGGTGGACAGGGCACCCCATACGAGCAGTACTTC.

This clonotype appeared a few times. The genes are TRBV9 and TRBJ1-5; a possible D gene is TRBD1 (5 bases). Trimming shortened V by 3 bases and J by 1 base, and 11 bases separated the two germline ends. The germline gives CDR1 SGDLS, CDR2 YYNGEE. There are 15 residues in the CDR3. The CDR3, as DNA: TGTGCCAGCAGCGAGCAGGGTGGGAGCAATCAGCCCCAGCATTTT. Its protein is CASSEQGGSNQPQHF. Supplemented by reference TRBV9 and TRBJ1-5, the full variable domain reads DSGVTQTPKHLITATGQRVTLRCSPRSGDLSVYWYQQSLDQGLQFLIQYYNGEERAKGNILERFSAQQFPDLHSELNLSSLELGDSALYFCASSEQGGSNQPQHFGDGTRLSIL.

The chain carries TRBV12-3 or TRBV12-4 and TRBJ1-1; 8 bases fit TRBD1. Unmatched junction bases numbered 7, after V lost 5 bases and J lost 8 bases. This CDR3 spans 13 amino acids. As DNA, the CDR3 is TGTGCCAGCAGTCGGGACAGGTCCGGGGAAGCTTTCTTT. Its translation: CASSRDRSGEAFF.

The rearrangement joins TRBV27 to TRBJ1-1; possible D gene TRBD1, 6 bases. The germline CDR1 and CDR2 sequences are MNHEY and SMNVEV (reference sequence). CDR3 length: 16 amino acids. V was cut by 2 bases and J by 9 bases, with 22 bases left in between. CDR3 loop: CASSLSRGSGVGKAFF. The CDR3 DNA reads as TGTGCCAGCAGTTTAAGTCGGGGGTCAGGGGTCGGGAAAGCTTTCTTT.

This clonotype has only a few counts. V gene TRBV12-3 or TRBV12-4 combines with J gene TRBJ2-3; 8 nucleotides line up with TRBD2. J lost 2 bases, V lost 0 bases, and 7 bases had no gene match. The CDR3 spans 17 residues. The CDR3 coding sequence is TGTGCCAGCAGTTTAGCCCTAACTAGCGGACTCACAGATACGCAGTATTTT. Protein product: CASSLALTSGLTDTQYF.

The chain carries TRBV30 and TRBJ1-3; no definite D call. The CDR3 is 15 residues long. The V gene lost 4 bases and the J gene lost 0 bases, with 13 bases spanning the gap. Germline V lookup: CDR1 GTSNPN, CDR2 SVGIG (reference sequence). CDR3 sequence (DNA): TGTGCCTGGAAGTCAGGCAGGAACTCTGGAAACACCATATATTTT. Its protein is CAWKSGRNSGNTIYF. Using reference TRBV30 and TRBJ1-3 for the parts outside the CDR3, the full variable domain is SQTIHQWPATLVQPVGSPLSLECTVEGTSNPNLYWYRQAAGRGLQLLFYSVGIGQISSEVPQNLSASRPQDRQFILSSKKLLLSDSGFYLCAWKSGRNSGNTIYFGEGSWLTVV.

V and J are TRBV11-3 and TRBJ2-3; 9 nucleotides line up with TRBD2. Per germline, CDR1 SGHNT and CDR2 YENEEA. The CDR3 length is 16 residues. The V and J ends lost 3 bases and 3 bases, in that order; junction bases with no gene match: 7. The CDR3 nucleotides are TGTGCCAGCAGCTTTTTTAGCGGGAGTCGAACAGATACGCAGTATTTT. It specifies CASSFFSGSRTDTQYF.

CDR3 nucleotide sequence: TGTGCCAGCAGCGCTTACAGGAATTCCTACGAGCAGTACTTC. Translation: CASSAYRNSYEQYF. This chain links TRBV7-2 with TRBJ2-7, with D possibly being TRBD1 (5 bases). V was pared by 5 bases and J by 1 base, with 12 bases between. Germline V gives CDR1 SGHTA, CDR2 FQGNSA. The length of the CDR3 is 14 residues.

This clonotype was detected a few times. This chain uses TRBV29-1 with TRBJ1-1, with D perhaps matching TRBD1 (5 bases). Germline CDR1 SQVTM, CDR2 ANQGSEA. This CDR3 is 10 amino acids long. Between the trimmed V and J ends, which lost 7 bases and 8 bases, there was a span of 11 bases. The CDR3 sequence: CSASGYEAFF. For the CDR3, the DNA is TGCAGCGCCTCAGGGTACGAAGCTTTCTTT.

The table lists this clonotype with a few counts. V usage is TRBV7-2 and J usage is TRBJ2-7, with a weak D call TRBD1 (6 bases). V was shortened by 5 bases and J by 5 bases, with 13 bases between the two germline ends. The CDR3 length is 13 residues. From germline, CDR1 is SGHTA and CDR2 FQGNSA. The CDR3 protein is CASSVQGLDEQYF. CDR3 sequence (DNA): TGTGCCAGCAGCGTACAGGGTCTCGACGAGCAGTACTTC.